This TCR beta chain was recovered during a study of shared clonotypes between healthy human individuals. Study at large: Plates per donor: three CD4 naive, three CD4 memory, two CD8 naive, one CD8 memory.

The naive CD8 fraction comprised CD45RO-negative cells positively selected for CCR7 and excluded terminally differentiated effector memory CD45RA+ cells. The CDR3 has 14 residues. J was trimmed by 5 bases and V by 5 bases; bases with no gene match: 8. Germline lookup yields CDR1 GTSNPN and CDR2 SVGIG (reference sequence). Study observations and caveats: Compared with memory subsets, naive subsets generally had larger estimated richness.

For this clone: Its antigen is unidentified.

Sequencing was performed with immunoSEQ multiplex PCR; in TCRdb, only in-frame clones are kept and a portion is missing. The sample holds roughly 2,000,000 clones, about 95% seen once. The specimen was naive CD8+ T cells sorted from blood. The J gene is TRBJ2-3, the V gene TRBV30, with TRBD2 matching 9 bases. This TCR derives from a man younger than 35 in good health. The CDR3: CAWSASGKVDTQYF. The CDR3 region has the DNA TGTGCCTGGTCGGCTAGCGGGAAAGTAGATACGCAGTATTTT.